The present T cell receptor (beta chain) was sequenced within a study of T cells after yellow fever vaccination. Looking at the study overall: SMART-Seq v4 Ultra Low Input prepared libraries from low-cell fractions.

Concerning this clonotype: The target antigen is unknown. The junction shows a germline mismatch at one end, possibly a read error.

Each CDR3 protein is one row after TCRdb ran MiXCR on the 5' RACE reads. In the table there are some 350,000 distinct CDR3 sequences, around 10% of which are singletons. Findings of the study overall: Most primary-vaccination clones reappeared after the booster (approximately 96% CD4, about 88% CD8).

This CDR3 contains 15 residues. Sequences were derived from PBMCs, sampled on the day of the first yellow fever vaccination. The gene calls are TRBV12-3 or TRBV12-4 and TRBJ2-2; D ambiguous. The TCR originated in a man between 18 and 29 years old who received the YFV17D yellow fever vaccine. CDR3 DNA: TGTGCCAACAGTACCCTTATGGTGAGCACCGGGGAGCTGTTTTTT. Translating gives CANSTLMVSTGELFF.